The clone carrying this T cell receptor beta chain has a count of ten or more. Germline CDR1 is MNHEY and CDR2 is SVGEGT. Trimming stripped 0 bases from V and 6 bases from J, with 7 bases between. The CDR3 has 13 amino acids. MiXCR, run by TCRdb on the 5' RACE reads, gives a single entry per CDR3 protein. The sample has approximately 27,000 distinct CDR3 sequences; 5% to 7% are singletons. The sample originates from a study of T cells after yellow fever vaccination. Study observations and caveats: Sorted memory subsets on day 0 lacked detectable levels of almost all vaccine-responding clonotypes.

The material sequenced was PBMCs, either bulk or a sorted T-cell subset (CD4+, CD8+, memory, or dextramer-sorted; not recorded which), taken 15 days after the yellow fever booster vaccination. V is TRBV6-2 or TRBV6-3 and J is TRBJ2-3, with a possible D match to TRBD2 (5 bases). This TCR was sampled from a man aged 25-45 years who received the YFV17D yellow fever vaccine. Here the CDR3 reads CASSYSERDTQYF. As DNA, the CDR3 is TGTGCCAGCAGTTACTCGGAGCGGGATACGCAGTATTTT.